This T cell receptor beta chain was sequenced for a study of early T cells in non-severe SARS-CoV-2 infection. Germline assignment: CDR1 MNHEY and CDR2 SMNVEV (reference sequence). The CDR3 spans 12 residues. V was clipped by 10 bases and J by 7 bases, with 17 bases between them. A word on this clonotype: What it binds is not known.

Whole-study results and caveats: There was a bias toward anti-spike CD8 responses in VDJdb matching, which missed private and CD4 specificities.

Each single cDNA molecule received a unique molecular identifier. In TCRdb, the 5' RACE reads were re-called with MiXCR into one record per CDR3 protein. The sample holds tens of thousands of distinct CDR3 sequences, roughly 9% seen once. This clonotype originated in an adult who was a healthcare worker with PCR-confirmed SARS-CoV-2 infection or an uninfected control (not recorded which). The chain links TRBV27 to TRBJ2-7; TRBD2 is a possible D gene (6 bases). The specimen was whole blood, collected at baseline. For the CDR3, the DNA is TGTGCCAACAGACCGGTTCGGGGGGAGCAGTACTTC. Encoded protein: CANRPVRGEQYF.